The 24 T cell receptor beta chains below all came from one sample that was sequenced in a study of blood T cell repertoires in COVID-19. Assay used: immunoSEQ multiplex PCR; TCRdb lists only in-frame clones, some missing. The sample lists under 300,000 clones, around four fifths occurring once. Sequencing was carried out using peripheral blood. Every receptor here comes from a woman aged 55-70 years with active or convalescent COVID-19.

The chain is built from TRBV4-1 and TRBJ2-7; 12 nucleotides line up with TRBD2. The trim removed 0 bases at V and 4 bases at J, leaving 16 bases unmatched. The CDR3 length is 20 residues. CDR1 and CDR2 (germline): MGHRA, YSYEKL. CDR3: CASSQESSGRGVLIGYEQYF. CDR3 DNA: TGCGCCAGCAGCCAAGAATCTAGCGGGAGGGGTGTGCTAATTGGGTACGAGCAGTACTTC.

This clone was counted a few times. The CDR3 DNA reads as TGTGCCAGCAGCCAAGACAGGCTTGGGGCCAACGTCCTGACTTTC. Its protein product is CASSQDRLGANVLTF. The chain links TRBV13 to TRBJ2-6; tentatively, D is TRBD1 (6 bases). CDR1 and CDR2 (germline): PRHDT, FYEKMQ (reference sequence). The CDR3 length is 15 residues. Deletions cut 5 bases from V and 3 bases from J, with 11 bases between.

The chain employs TRBV28 and TRBJ1-3; the D is unclear. The germline CDR1 and CDR2 sequences are MDHEN and SYDVKM. CDR3 length: 17 amino acids. The V and J ends lost 6 bases and 0 bases respectively, with 18 bases between them. Here the CDR3 DNA reads TGTGCCAGCAGCCCACGCACTTGGCGGAGCTCTGGAAACACCATATATTTT. Translated, it gives CASSPRTWRSSGNTIYF. Full variable domain (rest looked up from reference TRBV28 and TRBJ1-3): DVKVTQSSRYLVKRTGEKVFLECVQDMDHENMFWYRQDPGLGLRLIYFSYDVKMKEKGDIPEGYSVSREKKERFSLILESASTNQTSMYLCASSPRTWRSSGNTIYFGEGSWLTVV.

The chain links TRBV10-2 to TRBJ2-5; 8 nucleotides align to TRBD1. After removal of 6 bases from V and 5 bases from J, the junction contained 8 bases not matched to a gene. Germline-derived CDR1 and CDR2 are WSHSY and SAAADI. The CDR3 contains 14 residues. The CDR3 here is CASRPGGGRETQYF. The CDR3 coding sequence is TGCGCCAGCAGGCCAGGGGGCGGGCGGGAGACCCAGTACTTC.

The J gene is TRBJ2-1, the V gene TRBV3-1 (or the pseudogene TRBV3-2); TRBD2 might be the D (5 bases). Trimming took 1 base from V and 15 from J, leaving 10 bases between them. Per the germline V gene, CDR1 is LGHDT and CDR2 is YNNKEL (reference sequence). CDR3 length: 11 amino acids. The CDR3 bases are TGTGCCAGCAGCCAAGGGCGGGTGCGGTTCTTC. Its translation: CASSQGRVRFF.

This clone appeared a few times. This chain joins TRBV28 and TRBJ2-1, with 8 bases fitting TRBD1. Per the germline V gene, CDR1 is MDHEN and CDR2 is SYDVKM. The CDR3 has 13 amino acids. V dropped 7 bases and J dropped 7; count of bases not matched to a gene: 6. CDR3 nucleotides: TGTGCCAGCATCAGGGGGCGCGGAAATGAGCAGTTCTTC. Amino acid sequence: CASIRGRGNEQFF.

This clone was seen more than once but under ten times. The chain joins TRBV2 to TRBJ2-7, with D uncertain. V gave up 4 bases and J gave up 5 bases, with 12 bases separating them. This CDR3 contains 13 residues. Germline loops: CDR1 SNHLY, CDR2 FYNNEI. The CDR3 loop reads CASSGISRNEQYF. The CDR3 region has the DNA TGTGCCAGCAGTGGTATTAGCCGGAACGAGCAGTACTTC.

The genes are TRBV5-4 and TRBJ1-3; 7 nucleotides match TRBD1. CDR1 is SGHNT and CDR2 is YYREEE in the germline V gene (reference sequence). CDR3 length: 16 residues. The V gene end was trimmed by 3 bases and the J gene end by 3 bases; junction bases not matched to a gene: 9. CDR3 sequence reads: CASSSIQGVSGNTIYF. CDR3 in DNA: TGTGCCAGCAGCTCCATCCAGGGGGTTAGTGGAAACACCATATATTTT.

This chain connects TRBV6-6 to TRBJ2-1; no firm D call. CDR3 length equals 15 residues. Germline CDR1 reads MNHNY; CDR2 reads SVGAGI (reference sequence). Trimming left V 2 bases short and J 3 bases short, with 11 bases between. For the CDR3, the DNA is TGTGCCAGCAGTTACCCCGGAACTAACTACAATGAGCAGTTCTTC. This sequence encodes CASSYPGTNYNEQFF.

V usage is TRBV11-1 and J usage is TRBJ1-6; D might be TRBD1 (6 bases). V was cut by 7 bases and J by 9 bases, with 16 bases left in between. CDR1 and CDR2 (germline): SGHAT, FQDESV (reference sequence). The CDR3 is 14 residues long. DNA for the CDR3: TGTGCCAGCACTAAACAGGGATCTGGTTCACCCCTCCACTTT. Translation gives CASTKQGSGSPLHF. Variable domain in full (rest from reference TRBV11-1 and TRBJ1-6): EAEVAQSPRYKITEKSQAVAFWCDPISGHATLYWYRQILGQGPELLVQFQDESVVDDSQLPKDRFSAERLKGVDSTLKIQPAELGDSAMYLCASTKQGSGSPLHFGNGTRLTVT.

The rearrangement joins TRBV5-1 to TRBJ2-3, with TRBD1 identical over 8 bases. Trimming cost V 4 bases and J 2 bases; bases outside gene matches: 12. The CDR3 length is 17 residues. Germline V gene sequence: CDR1 SGHRS, CDR2 YFSETQ. CDR3 protein: CASSRRELTGDTDTQYF. The CDR3 DNA sequence: TGCGCCAGCAGCCGTCGGGAATTGACAGGGGACACAGATACGCAGTATTTT.

The chain employs TRBV19 and TRBJ1-1, with D maybe TRBD1 (6 bases). CDR1 is LNHDA, CDR2 SQIVND, per germline (reference sequence). V lost 0 bases and J 6 bases, leaving 14 bases between the germline ends. The CDR3 spans 15 residues. The DNA for the CDR3 is TGTGCCAGTAGTATAGATCGGTGGACAGACTCTGAAGCTTTCTTT. Encoded protein: CASSIDRWTDSEAFF.

The genes are TRBV29-1 and TRBJ2-7; TRBD1 matches 10 bases. V shed 6 bases, J shed 1 base, and the junction held 3 bases outside the gene matches. Germline CDR1 and CDR2: SQVTM and ANQGSEA. The CDR3 is made up of 13 amino acids. The CDR3 DNA reads as TGCAGCGTAGGGACAGGGGAATCCTACGAGCAGTACTTC. Translation: CSVGTGESYEQYF.

The V gene is TRBV29-1, the J gene TRBJ2-3, with D possibly being TRBD1 (5 bases). The V end lost 3 bases, the J end lost 1 base, and 8 bases lay between the germline ends. Germline V gene sequence: CDR1 SQVTM, CDR2 ANQGSEA. The CDR3 is 13 residues long. The CDR3 loop reads CSVDQGRTDTQYF. The CDR3 bases are TGCAGCGTTGACCAGGGCCGCACAGATACGCAGTATTTT.

The gene calls are TRBV21-1 and TRBJ1-2. TRBV21-1 constitutes a pseudogene. The CDR3 runs to 18 residues. The CDR3 spells CASSKVAGQGDLNYGYTF. In DNA, the CDR3 is TGTGCCAGCAGCAAAGTAGCGGGCCAGGGCGACCTTAACTATGGCTACACCTTC.

CDR3 residues: CASQGLAGAGELFF. DNA for the CDR3: TGTGCCAGCCAAGGACTAGCGGGAGCCGGGGAGCTGTTTTTT. The rearrangement uses TRBV24-1 and TRBJ2-2, with 13 bases matching TRBD2. The V gene's germline CDR1 is KGHDR and CDR2 SFDVKD. J was trimmed by 6 bases and V by 11 bases; bases with no gene match: 5. This CDR3 contains 14 residues.

The CDR3 DNA reads TGCGCCAGCAGCTTGGGACAGAGCGAAAACATTCAGTACTTC. Protein product: CASSLGQSENIQYF. This sequence joins TRBV5-1 and TRBJ2-4; possible D gene TRBD1, 5 bases. This CDR3 comprises 14 residues. Germline assignment: CDR1 SGHRS and CDR2 YFSETQ. V was clipped by 0 bases and J by 5 bases, with 9 bases between them.

This chain uses TRBV7-8 with TRBJ2-5; no firm D call. Germline values: CDR1 SGHVS, CDR2 FQNEAQ. This CDR3 is built from 16 residues. Trimming removed 1 base at V and 1 base at J, with 13 bases between. As DNA, the CDR3 is TGTGCCAGCAGCTTAGTATCTTCCAGTCTCCAAGAGACCCAGTACTTC. Its protein product is CASSLVSSSLQETQYF. The full variable domain, in which reference TRBV7-8 and TRBJ2-5 provide the parts outside the CDR3, is GAGVSQSPRYKVAKRGQDVALRCDPISGHVSLFWYQQALGQGPEFLTYFQNEAQLDKSGLPSDRFFAERPEGSVSTLKIQRTQQEDSAVYLCASSLVSSSLQETQYFGPGTRLLVL.

This chain links TRBV5-6 with TRBJ2-1; 7 nucleotides agree with TRBD1. This CDR3 contains 17 residues. The V gene end was trimmed by 0 bases and the J gene end by 0 bases; junction bases not matched to a gene: 6. Germline lookup yields CDR1 SGHDT and CDR2 YYEEEE. The chain's CDR3 is CASSLDRGPISYNEQFF. CDR3 nucleotides: TGTGCCAGCAGCTTGGACAGGGGCCCCATCTCCTACAATGAGCAGTTCTTC.

The CDR3 loop reads CASSPRQGADEQYF. The CDR3 nucleotides read TGTGCCAGCAGCCCCAGACAGGGGGCCGACGAGCAGTACTTC. The chain uses TRBV9 and TRBJ2-7, with TRBD1 matching 10 bases. After removal of 4 bases from V and 5 bases from J, the junction contained 6 bases not matched to a gene. The CDR3 totals 14 residues. Per germline, CDR1 SGDLS and CDR2 YYNGEE.

The rearrangement uses TRBV29-1 and TRBJ1-2, with unresolved D. CDR1 and CDR2 (germline): SQVTM, ANQGSEA. The CDR3 runs 13 residues. With 4 bases removed from V and 0 bases from J, the gap between germline ends came to 9 bases. The CDR3 sequence is CSVVETANYGYTF. CDR3 DNA sequence: TGCAGCGTTGTCGAAACAGCTAACTATGGCTACACCTTC. Full variable domain (rest looked up from reference TRBV29-1 and TRBJ1-2): SAVISQKPSRDICQRGTSLTIQCQVDSQVTMMFWYRQQPGQSLTLIATANQGSEATYESGFVIDKFPISRPNLTFSTLTVSNMSPEDSSIYLCSVVETANYGYTFGSGTRLTVV.

This chain joins TRBV24-1 and TRBJ2-2; TRBD1 aligns across 9 bases. CDR1 is KGHDR, CDR2 SFDVKD, per germline. The CDR3 is made up of 16 amino acids. The ends lost 4 bases at V and 4 bases at J; junction bases unmatched: 6. In DNA, the CDR3 is TGTGCCACCAGTGACCGGGACAGGGATCTCACCGGGGAGCTGTTTTTT. Translated: CATSDRDRDLTGELFF.

V gene TRBV24-1 combines with J gene TRBJ2-2; 11 positions match TRBD2. CDR1 is KGHDR and CDR2 is SFDVKD in the germline V gene. Trimming removed 3 bases from V and 4 bases from J; junction bases left unmatched: 3. The CDR3 extends over 16 amino acids. This CDR3 is CATSDPTSGGTGELFF. CDR3 DNA sequence: TGTGCCACCAGTGATCCCACTAGCGGGGGCACCGGGGAGCTGTTTTTT.

This chain uses TRBV12-3 or TRBV12-4 with TRBJ2-3; 7 nucleotides agree with TRBD1. V was clipped by 4 bases and J by 12 bases; unmatched bases: 7. The CDR3 contains 12 residues. The CDR3 region has the DNA TGTGCCAGCAGTTGGGGGACAGATTGCCAGTATTTT. Translation gives CASSWGTDCQYF.